The source of this T cell receptor (beta chain) is a study of T cells after somatic rescue of genetic block. Measured with immunoSEQ multiplex PCR; TCRdb has only the in-frame clones, and not every one. The data contain some 90,000 clones, approximately 90% of them singletons. Looked up from germline, CDR1 is KGHSH and CDR2 is LQKENI. With 4 bases clipped from V and 6 bases from J, the junction kept 8 bases outside the gene matches. The CDR3 is 15 residues long. The sequencing sample was made of peripheral blood mononuclear cells (PBMCs). The TCR originated in a young woman. The J gene is TRBJ1-2, the V gene TRBV18; TRBD1 matches 10 bases. CDR3 amino acids: CASSQGQGRLDGYTF. CDR3 bases: TGTGCCAGCTCACAGGGACAGGGGAGACTCGATGGCTACACCTTC. The full variable domain, in which reference TRBV18 and TRBJ1-2 provide the parts outside the CDR3, is NAGVMQNPRHLVRRRGQEARLRCSPMKGHSHVYWYRQLPEEGLKFMVYLQKENIIDESGMPKERFSAEFPKEGPSILRIQQVVRGDSAAYFCASSQGQGRLDGYTFGSGTRLTVV.